Listed here is a single TCR beta chain. V dropped 0 bases and J dropped 4 bases, with 9 bases sitting between them. The CDR3 contains 15 residues. CDR1 and CDR2 from the germline V gene are MNHEY and SVGAGI. This sample is drawn from a study of blood T cell repertoires in COVID-19. Study details: Samples representing acute and convalescent COVID-19 were sourced from the United States, Italy and Spain. T cells, B-cell-depleted T cells, or PBMCs supplied cDNA or gDNA.

Produced via immunoSEQ multiplex PCR; TCRdb's table is partial and in-frame only. The table shows 95,000 to 150,000 clones, with 60% to 80% occurring only once. Sequenced sample: peripheral blood. The chain recombines TRBV6-5 with TRBJ1-4; D remains unclear. The sequence derives from a man in his 60s with acute or convalescent COVID-19. The CDR3 loop reads CASSYSTGFNEKLFF. The CDR3 region has the DNA TGTGCCAGCAGTTACTCTACGGGTTTTAATGAAAAACTGTTTTTT.